The T cell receptor (delta chain) under discussion was sequenced for a study of delta chains in infants with herpesvirus infections. This clone was recorded a few times. There are 16 residues in the CDR3. Trimming stripped 0 bases from V and 0 bases from J, with 13 bases between. CDR1 is GEAIGNYY and CDR2 is EKD in the germline V gene. Reverse transcription of PBMC RNA used primers specific for the gamma and delta chains. TCRdb made new clone calls on the RT-PCR reads using CATT. The sample consists of 1,000 to 1,300 delta-chain clones, roughly 31% of them appearing once. This chain connects TRDV2 to TRDJ1; perhaps TRDD3 as D (6 bases). The sequences come from peripheral blood, collected at time point 3 of longitudinal follow-up. The source of this sequence is a human donor who was a Ugandan infant, either HIV-exposed or HIV-unexposed (not recorded which). CDR3 region: CACDTLGGSYTDKLIF. In DNA form, the CDR3 reads TGTGCCTGTGACACCCTTGGGGGGTCCTACACCGATAAACTCATCTTT.